This T cell receptor (beta chain) appears in the sequencing data of a study of OX40 agonist ivuxolimab in advanced cancers. The CDR3 is 13 amino acids. CDR1 and CDR2 (germline): MNHEY, SMNVEV (reference sequence). V was pared by 7 bases and J by 7 bases, with 11 bases between. About this clone itself: The antigen remains undetermined.

Using immunoSEQ multiplex PCR, the repertoire was profiled, and TCRdb retains in-frame clones only, with some absent. This table has 73,000 or so clones, around nine tenths appearing once. Study outcomes and limitations: The study observed clonal expansion of CD4+ and CD8+ blood T cells by week 6 at 0.1 to 3.0 mg/kg. Average numbers of expanded clones were greater in CD8+ T cells than in CD4+.

The rearrangement joins TRBV27 to TRBJ1-6, with D unclear. The sample here was CD4+ or CD8+ T cells sorted from blood, taken in a trial of the OX40 agonist ivuxolimab. The source is an adult with an advanced solid tumor such as melanoma, head and neck, liver or kidney cancer. CDR3 DNA: TGTGCCAGCAAGATCGATAAGAATTCACCCCTCCACTTT. It translates to CASKIDKNSPLHF.